This TCR beta chain was recovered during a study of blood T cell repertoires in COVID-19. The overall study: COVID-19 samples from acute and convalescent phases originated in the United States, Italy and Spain. PBMCs, B-cell-depleted T cells, or T cells provided the cDNA or gDNA that made up the material.

In the authors' workflow: Researchers report that nucleated cell counts were estimated from reference gene primer amplification. Data came from immunoSEQ multiplex PCR; TCRdb stores just in-frame clones and leaves some out. That table gives V, J and clone size, and the DNA gave D and trimming. The sample lists 100,000 to 150,000 clones; over 75% were seen once. The CDR3 covers 14 residues. Per the germline V gene, CDR1 is SNHLY and CDR2 is FYNNEI. Trimming left V 6 bases short and J 1 base short, with 9 bases between. The sequencing sample was made of peripheral blood. The genes are TRBV2 and TRBJ2-2, with D possibly TRBD1 on 6 matching bases. The TCR comes from a woman of 80 years or more with acute or convalescent COVID-19. The CDR3 loop reads CASSTGLNTGELFF. CDR3 nucleotide sequence: TGTGCCAGCAGCACAGGGTTGAACACCGGGGAGCTGTTTTTT.